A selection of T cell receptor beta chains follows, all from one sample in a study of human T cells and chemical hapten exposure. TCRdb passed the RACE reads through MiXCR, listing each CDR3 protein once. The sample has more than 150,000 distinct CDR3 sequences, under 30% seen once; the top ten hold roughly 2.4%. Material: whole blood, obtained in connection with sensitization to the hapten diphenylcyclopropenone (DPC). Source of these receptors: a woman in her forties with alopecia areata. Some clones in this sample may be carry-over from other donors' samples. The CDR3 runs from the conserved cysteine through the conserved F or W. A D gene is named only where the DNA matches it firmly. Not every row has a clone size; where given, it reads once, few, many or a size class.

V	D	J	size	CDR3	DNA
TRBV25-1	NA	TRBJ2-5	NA	CASSRRSQQETQYF	TGTGCCAGCAGTCGACGGAGTCAGCAAGAGACCCAGTACTTC
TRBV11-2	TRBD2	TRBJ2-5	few	CASSTSDQETQYF	TGTGCCAGCAGCACTAGCGACCAAGAGACCCAGTACTTC
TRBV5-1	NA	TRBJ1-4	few	CASPGSATNEKLFF	TGCGCCAGTCCAGGGAGTGCAACTAATGAAAAACTGTTTTTT
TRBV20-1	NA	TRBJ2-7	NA	CSAGQKPYEQYF	TGCAGTGCTGGACAGAAACCATACGAGCAGTACTTC
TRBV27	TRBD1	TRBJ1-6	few	CASSSGGGSPLHF	TGTGCCAGCAGTTCAGGGGGCGGTTCACCCCTCCACTTT
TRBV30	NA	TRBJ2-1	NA	CAWSVQAHNEQFF	TGTGCCTGGAGTGTACAAGCGCACAATGAGCAGTTCTTC
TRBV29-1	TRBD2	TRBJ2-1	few	CSVASGNNEQFF	TGCAGCGTTGCTAGCGGGAACAATGAGCAGTTCTTC
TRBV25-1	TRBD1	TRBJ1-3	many	CASSVAGGGNTIYF	TGTGCCAGCAGTGTCGCAGGGGGAGGAAACACCATATATTTT
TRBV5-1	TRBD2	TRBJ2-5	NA	CASSSSGAGETQYF	TGCGCCAGCAGCTCGAGCGGGGCAGGAGAGACCCAGTACTTC
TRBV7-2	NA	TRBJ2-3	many	CASSWFRASTDTQYF	TGTGCCAGCAGCTGGTTCAGAGCTAGCACAGATACGCAGTATTTT
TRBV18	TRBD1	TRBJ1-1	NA	CASSITGGDTEAFF	TGTGCCAGCTCAATTACAGGGGGAGACACTGAAGCTTTCTTT
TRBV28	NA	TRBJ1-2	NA	CASGRGNLIGYTF	TGTGCCAGCGGTCGGGGCAATCTTATCGGCTACACCTTC
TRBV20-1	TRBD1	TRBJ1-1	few	CSAPKQGRGTEAFF	TGCAGTGCCCCGAAACAGGGGAGGGGCACTGAAGCTTTCTTT
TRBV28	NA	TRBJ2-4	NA	CASSSNGALFEDIQYF	TGTGCCAGCAGTTCAAACGGGGCACTCTTTGAGGACATTCAGTACTTC
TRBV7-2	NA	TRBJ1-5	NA	CASSLTSGGNQPQHF	TGTGCCAGCAGCTTAACGTCAGGGGGCAATCAGCCCCAGCATTTT
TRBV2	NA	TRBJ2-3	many	CASSERAAGSLTDTQYF	TGTGCCAGCAGTGAAAGGGCGGCGGGATCCCTCACAGATACGCAGTATTTT
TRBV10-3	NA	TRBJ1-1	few	CAISAGRTEAFF	TGTGCCATCAGCGCCGGGAGGACTGAAGCTTTCTTT
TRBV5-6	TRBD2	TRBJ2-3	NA	CASSLAGPDTQYF	TGTGCCAGCAGCTTAGCGGGGCCAGATACGCAGTATTTT
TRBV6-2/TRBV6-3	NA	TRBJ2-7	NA	CASSFVGAPLDEQYF	TGTGCCAGCAGTTTTGTAGGGGCCCCCCTTGACGAGCAGTACTTC
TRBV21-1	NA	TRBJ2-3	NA	CASSTAGDRYCTDTQYF	TGTGCCAGCAGCACAGCGGGAGACCGATACTGCACAGATACGCAGTATTTT
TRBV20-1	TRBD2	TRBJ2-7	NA	CSARDSGRGYEQYF	TGCAGTGCTAGAGATAGCGGGAGAGGGTACGAGCAGTACTTC
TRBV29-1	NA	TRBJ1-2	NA	CSVEAGVYGYTF	TGCAGCGTTGAAGCAGGGGTCTATGGCTACACCTTC
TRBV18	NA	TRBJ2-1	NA	CASSPRGGTEQFF	TGTGCCAGCTCACCGAGGGGCGGGACTGAGCAGTTCTTC
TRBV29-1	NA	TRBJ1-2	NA	CSVSPRNYGYTF	TGCAGTGTCTCCCCCCGCAACTATGGCTACACCTTC
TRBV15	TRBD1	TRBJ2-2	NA	CATSIRGGTAHGELFF	TGTGCCACCAGCATCCGAGGTGGGACAGCTCACGGGGAGCTGTTTTTT
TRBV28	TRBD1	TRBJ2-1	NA	CASSSPGQGNYNEQFF	TGTGCCAGCAGTTCCCCCGGACAGGGAAACTACAATGAGCAGTTCTTC
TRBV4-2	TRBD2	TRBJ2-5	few	CASSPEDGLAVRGTQYF	TGTGCCAGCAGCCCCGAGGACGGACTAGCGGTTAGAGGGACCCAGTACTTC
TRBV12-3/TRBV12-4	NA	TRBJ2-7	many	CASRLAGFYEQYF	TGTGCCAGCAGACTCGCAGGGTTCTACGAGCAGTACTTC
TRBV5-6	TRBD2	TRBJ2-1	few	CASSFSGLINEQFF	TGTGCCAGCAGCTTTTCGGGACTAATAAATGAGCAGTTCTTC
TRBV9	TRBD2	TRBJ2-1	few	CASSVGTSLGNEQFF	TGTGCCAGCAGCGTAGGGACTAGCTTGGGCAATGAGCAGTTCTTC
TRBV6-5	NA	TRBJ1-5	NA	CASSYAVFHQPQHF	TGTGCCAGCAGTTACGCGGTGTTTCATCAGCCCCAGCATTTT
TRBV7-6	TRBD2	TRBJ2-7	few	CASSSPPAGGGEQYF	TGTGCCAGCAGCTCTCCCCCTGCGGGGGGCGGCGAGCAGTACTTC
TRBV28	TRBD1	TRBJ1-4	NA	CASSLIGTGLGGDKLFF	TGTGCCAGCAGTTTAATTGGGACAGGGCTAGGGGGTGATAAACTGTTTTTT
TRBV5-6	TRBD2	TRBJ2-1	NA	CASRGLAGGGEQFF	TGTGCCAGCAGGGGACTAGCGGGAGGGGGTGAGCAGTTCTTC
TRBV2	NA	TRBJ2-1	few	CASSEFREQFF	TGTGCCAGCAGTGAGTTCAGGGAGCAGTTCTTC
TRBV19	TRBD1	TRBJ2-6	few	CASSTSGQGARGANVLTF	TGTGCCAGTAGTACCTCGGGACAGGGGGCGCGCGGGGCCAACGTCCTGACTTTC
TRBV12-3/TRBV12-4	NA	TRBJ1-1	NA	CASRTGPMNTEAFF	TGTGCCAGCAGGACAGGCCCCATGAACACTGAAGCTTTCTTT
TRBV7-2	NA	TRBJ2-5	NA	CASSSRDGKETQYF	TGTGCCAGCAGCTCACGGGACGGGAAAGAGACCCAGTACTTC
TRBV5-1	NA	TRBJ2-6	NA	CASSLSAGANVLTF	TGCGCCAGCAGCTTAAGTGCTGGGGCCAACGTCCTGACTTTC
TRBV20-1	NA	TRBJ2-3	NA	CSARSFQGNLDTQYF	TGCAGTGCTAGGTCCTTTCAGGGTAATTTGGATACGCAGTATTTT
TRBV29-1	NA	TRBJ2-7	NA	CSVEMGRHMGNYEQYF	TGCAGCGTTGAAATGGGGAGGCACATGGGAAACTACGAGCAGTACTTC
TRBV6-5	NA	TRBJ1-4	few	CASSHGGPEKLFF	TGTGCCAGCAGCCACGGGGGCCCCGAAAAACTGTTTTTT
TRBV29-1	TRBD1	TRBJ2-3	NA	CSGRTGTSTDTQYF	TGCAGCGGCCGGACAGGGACTAGCACAGATACGCAGTATTTT
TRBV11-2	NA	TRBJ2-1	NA	CASSPDSSYNEQFF	TGTGCCAGCAGCCCAGACAGCTCCTACAATGAGCAGTTCTTC
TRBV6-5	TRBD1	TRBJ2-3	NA	CASSRRTGEFSTDTQYF	TGTGCCAGCAGCCGACGGACAGGGGAATTTAGCACAGATACGCAGTATTTT
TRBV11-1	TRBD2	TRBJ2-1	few	CASSFPGLAGAGEQFF	TGTGCCAGCAGCTTTCCCGGACTAGCGGGAGCAGGCGAGCAGTTCTTC
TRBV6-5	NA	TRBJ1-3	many	CASSYGQSNTIYF	TGTGCCAGCAGTTACGGCCAGTCAAACACCATATATTTT
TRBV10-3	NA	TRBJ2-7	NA	CAISERTTTYEQYF	TGTGCCATCAGTGAAAGGACTACCACCTACGAGCAGTACTTC
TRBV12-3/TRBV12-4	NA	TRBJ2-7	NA	CASSASSEGQYF	TGTGCCAGCAGCGCGAGTTCAGAGGGGCAGTACTTC
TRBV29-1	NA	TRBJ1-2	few	CSVELTGSPHYGYTF	TGCAGCGTTGAACTAACAGGGAGCCCCCACTATGGCTACACCTTC
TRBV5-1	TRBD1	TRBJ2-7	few	CASSIGQGRGEQYF	TGCGCCAGCAGCATTGGACAGGGTCGAGGCGAGCAGTACTTC
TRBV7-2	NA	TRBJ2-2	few	CASSPGWGELFF	TGTGCCAGCAGTCCCGGCTGGGGGGAGCTGTTTTTT
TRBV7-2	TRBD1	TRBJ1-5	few	CASSTHLGQGMNQPQHF	TGTGCCAGCAGCACGCACCTAGGACAGGGTATGAATCAGCCCCAGCATTTT
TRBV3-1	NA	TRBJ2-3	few	CASSQVTDTQYF	TGTGCCAGCAGCCAAGTCACAGATACGCAGTATTTT
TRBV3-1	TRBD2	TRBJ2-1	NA	CASSQMGGPHNEQFF	TGTGCCAGCAGCCAAATGGGAGGGCCCCACAATGAGCAGTTCTTC